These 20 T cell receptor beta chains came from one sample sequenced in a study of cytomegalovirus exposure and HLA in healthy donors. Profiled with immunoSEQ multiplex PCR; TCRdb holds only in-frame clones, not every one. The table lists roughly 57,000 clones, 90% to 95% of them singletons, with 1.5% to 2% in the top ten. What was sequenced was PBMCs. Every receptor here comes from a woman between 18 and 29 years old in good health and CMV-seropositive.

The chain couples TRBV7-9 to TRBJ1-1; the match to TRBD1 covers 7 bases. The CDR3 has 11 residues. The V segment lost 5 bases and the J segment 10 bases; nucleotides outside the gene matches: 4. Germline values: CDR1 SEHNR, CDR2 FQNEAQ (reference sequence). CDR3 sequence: CASSRQGGAFF. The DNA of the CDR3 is TGTGCCAGCAGCCGACAGGGTGGAGCTTTCTTT.

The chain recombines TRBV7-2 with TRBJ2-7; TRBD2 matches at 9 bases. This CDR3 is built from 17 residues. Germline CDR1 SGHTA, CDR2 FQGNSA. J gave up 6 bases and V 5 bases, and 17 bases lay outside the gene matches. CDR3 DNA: TGTGCCAGCAGCCCTTCCTTTCTGGCGGGGGGGAGGCGCGAGCAGTACTTC. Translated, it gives CASSPSFLAGGRREQYF.

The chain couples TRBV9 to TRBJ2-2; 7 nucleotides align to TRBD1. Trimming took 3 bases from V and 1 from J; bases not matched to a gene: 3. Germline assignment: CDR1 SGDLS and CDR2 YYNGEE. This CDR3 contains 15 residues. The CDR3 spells CASSGDRQNTGELFF. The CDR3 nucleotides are TGTGCCAGCAGCGGGGACAGACAGAACACCGGGGAGCTGTTTTTT.

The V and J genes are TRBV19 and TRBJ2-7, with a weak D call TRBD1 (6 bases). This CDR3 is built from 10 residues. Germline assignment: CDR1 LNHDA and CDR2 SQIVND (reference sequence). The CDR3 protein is CDTGSYEQYF. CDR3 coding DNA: TGTGATACAGGGAGCTACGAGCAGTACTTC.

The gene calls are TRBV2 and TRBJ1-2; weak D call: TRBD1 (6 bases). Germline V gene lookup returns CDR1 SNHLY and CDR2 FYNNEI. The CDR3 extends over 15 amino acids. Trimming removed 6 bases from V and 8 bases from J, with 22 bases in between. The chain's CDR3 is CASSLTKGGIQGYTF. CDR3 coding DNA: TGTGCCAGCAGCCTGACTAAGGGGGGGATACAGGGCTACACCTTC.

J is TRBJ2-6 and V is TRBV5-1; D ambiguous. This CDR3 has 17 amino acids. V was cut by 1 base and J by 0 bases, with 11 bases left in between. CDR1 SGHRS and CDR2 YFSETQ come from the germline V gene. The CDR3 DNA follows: TGCGCCAGCAGCTTGTCCAGTCAAAGCTCTGGGGCCAACGTCCTGACTTTC. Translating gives CASSLSSQSSGANVLTF.

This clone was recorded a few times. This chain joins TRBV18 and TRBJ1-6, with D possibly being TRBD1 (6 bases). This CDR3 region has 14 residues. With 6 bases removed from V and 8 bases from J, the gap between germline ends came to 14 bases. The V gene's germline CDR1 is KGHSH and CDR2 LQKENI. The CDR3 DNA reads TGTGCCAGCTCGGCCGGGACACTTGATTCACCCCTCCACTTT. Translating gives CASSAGTLDSPLHF. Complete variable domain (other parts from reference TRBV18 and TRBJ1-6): NAGVMQNPRHLVRRRGQEARLRCSPMKGHSHVYWYRQLPEEGLKFMVYLQKENIIDESGMPKERFSAEFPKEGPSILRIQQVVRGDSAAYFCASSAGTLDSPLHFGNGTRLTVT.

In DNA form, the CDR3 reads TGTGCCAGCAGCCGAGGAACTGGCAATCAGCCCCAGCATTTT. Protein sequence: CASSRGTGNQPQHF. The rearrangement joins TRBV7-2 to TRBJ1-5; no definite D call. Germline CDR1 reads SGHTA; CDR2 reads FQGNSA. Trimming stripped 5 bases from V and 2 bases from J, with 10 bases between. The CDR3 runs to 14 residues. The whole variable domain, remainder taken from reference TRBV7-2 and TRBJ1-5, is GAGVSQSPSNKVTEKGKDVELRCDPISGHTALYWYRQSLGQGLEFLIYFQGNSAPDKSGLPSDRFSAERTGGSVSTLTIQRTQQEDSAVYLCASSRGTGNQPQHFGDGTRLSIL.

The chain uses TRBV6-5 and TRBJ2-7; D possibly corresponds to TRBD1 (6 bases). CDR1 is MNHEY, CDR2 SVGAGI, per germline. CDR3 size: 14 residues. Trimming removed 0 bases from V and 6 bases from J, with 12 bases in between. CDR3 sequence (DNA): TGTGCCAGCAGTTACTCTATACAGGGTGTCGAGCAGTACTTC. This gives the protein CASSYSIQGVEQYF.

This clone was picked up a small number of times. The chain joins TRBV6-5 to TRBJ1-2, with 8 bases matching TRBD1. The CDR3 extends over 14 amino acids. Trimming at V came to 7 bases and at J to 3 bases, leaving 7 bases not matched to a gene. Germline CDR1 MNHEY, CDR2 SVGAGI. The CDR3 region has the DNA TGTGCCAGCACGGGCACAGGGGGGCACTATGGCTACACCTTC. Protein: CASTGTGGHYGYTF.

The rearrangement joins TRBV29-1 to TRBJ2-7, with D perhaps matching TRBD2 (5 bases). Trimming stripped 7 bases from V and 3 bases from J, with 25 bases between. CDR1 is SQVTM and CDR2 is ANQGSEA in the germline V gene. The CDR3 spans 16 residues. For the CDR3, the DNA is TGCAGCGGCCGAGTGAGGGAAGCGTCGGGCGACTACGAGCAGTACTTC. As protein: CSGRVREASGDYEQYF.

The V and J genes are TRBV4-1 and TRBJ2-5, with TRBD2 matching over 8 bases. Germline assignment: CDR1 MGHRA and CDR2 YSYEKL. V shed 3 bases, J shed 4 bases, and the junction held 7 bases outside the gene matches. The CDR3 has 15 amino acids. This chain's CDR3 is CASSHFGGALETQYF. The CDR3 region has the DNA TGCGCCAGCAGCCACTTCGGGGGGGCCTTAGAGACCCAGTACTTC.

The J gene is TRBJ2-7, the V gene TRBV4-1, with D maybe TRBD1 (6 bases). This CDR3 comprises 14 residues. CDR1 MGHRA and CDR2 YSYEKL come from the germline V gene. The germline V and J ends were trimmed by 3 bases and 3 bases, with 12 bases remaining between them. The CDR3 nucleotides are TGCGCCAGCAGCCAGGGGGCCTGGCTCTACGAGCAGTACTTC. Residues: CASSQGAWLYEQYF.

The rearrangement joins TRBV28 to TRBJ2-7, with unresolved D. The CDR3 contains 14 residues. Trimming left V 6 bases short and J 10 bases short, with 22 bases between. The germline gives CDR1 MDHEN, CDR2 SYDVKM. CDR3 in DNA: TGTGCCAGCAGGCTTGGCGGAACATTCAACAAACAGTACTTC. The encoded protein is CASRLGGTFNKQYF.

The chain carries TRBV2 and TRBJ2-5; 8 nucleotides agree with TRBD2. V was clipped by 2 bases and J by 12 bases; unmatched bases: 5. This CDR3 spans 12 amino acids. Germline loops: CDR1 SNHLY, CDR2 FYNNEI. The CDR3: CASSEIPGLEYF. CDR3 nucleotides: TGTGCCAGCAGTGAAATCCCGGGACTAGAGTACTTC. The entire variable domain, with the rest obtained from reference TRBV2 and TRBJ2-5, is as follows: EPEVTQTPSHQVTQMGQEVILRCVPISNHLYFYWYRQILGQKVEFLVSFYNNEISEKSEIFDDQFSVERPDGSNFTLKIRSTKLEDSAMYFCASSEIPGLEYFGPGTRLLVL.

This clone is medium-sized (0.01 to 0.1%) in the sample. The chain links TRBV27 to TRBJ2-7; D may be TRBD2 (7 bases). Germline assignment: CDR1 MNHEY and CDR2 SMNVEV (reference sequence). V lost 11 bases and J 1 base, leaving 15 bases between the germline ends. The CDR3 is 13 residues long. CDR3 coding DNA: TGTGCCGCGGCGGGGGCGGGTTCCTACGAGCAGTACTTC. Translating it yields CAAAGAGSYEQYF.

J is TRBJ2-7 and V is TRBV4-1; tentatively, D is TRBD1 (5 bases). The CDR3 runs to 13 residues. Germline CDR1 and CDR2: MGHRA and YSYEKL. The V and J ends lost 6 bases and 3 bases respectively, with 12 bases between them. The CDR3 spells CASSHRLLYEQYF. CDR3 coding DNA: TGCGCCAGCAGTCACAGGCTCCTCTACGAGCAGTACTTC.

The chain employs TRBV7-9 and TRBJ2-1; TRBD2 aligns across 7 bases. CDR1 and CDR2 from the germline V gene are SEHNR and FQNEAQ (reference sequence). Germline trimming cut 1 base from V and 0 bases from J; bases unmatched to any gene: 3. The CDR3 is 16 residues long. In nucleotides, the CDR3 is TGTGCCAGCAGCTTAGGCGGGGGACTCTCCTACAATGAGCAGTTCTTC. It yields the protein CASSLGGGLSYNEQFF.

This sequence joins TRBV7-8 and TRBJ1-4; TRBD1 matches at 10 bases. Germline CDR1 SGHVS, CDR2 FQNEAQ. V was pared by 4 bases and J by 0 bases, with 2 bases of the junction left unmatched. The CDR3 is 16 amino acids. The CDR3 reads CASSSGQGATNEKLFF. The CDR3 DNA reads TGTGCCAGCAGCTCCGGACAGGGGGCAACTAATGAAAAACTGTTTTTT.

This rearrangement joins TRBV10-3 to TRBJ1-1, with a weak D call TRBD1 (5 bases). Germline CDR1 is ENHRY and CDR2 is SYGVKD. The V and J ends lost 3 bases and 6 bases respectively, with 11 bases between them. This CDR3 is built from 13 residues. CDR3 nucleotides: TGTGCCATCAGTGACAGGGTCGAGGCTGAAGCTTTCTTT. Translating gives CAISDRVEAEAFF.